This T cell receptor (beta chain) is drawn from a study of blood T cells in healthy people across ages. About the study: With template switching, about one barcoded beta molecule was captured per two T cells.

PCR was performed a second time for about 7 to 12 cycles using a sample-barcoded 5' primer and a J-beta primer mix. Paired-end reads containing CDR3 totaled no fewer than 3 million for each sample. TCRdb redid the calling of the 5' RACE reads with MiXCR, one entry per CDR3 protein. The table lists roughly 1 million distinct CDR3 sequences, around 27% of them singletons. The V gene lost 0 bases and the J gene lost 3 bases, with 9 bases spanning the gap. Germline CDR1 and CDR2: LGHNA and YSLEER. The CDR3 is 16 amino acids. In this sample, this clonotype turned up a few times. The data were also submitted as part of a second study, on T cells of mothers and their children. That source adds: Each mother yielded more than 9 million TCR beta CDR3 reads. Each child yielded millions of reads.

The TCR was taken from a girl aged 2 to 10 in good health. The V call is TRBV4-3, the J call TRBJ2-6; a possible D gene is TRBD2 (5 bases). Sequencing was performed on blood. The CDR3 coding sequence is TGCGCCAGCAGCCAAGATTGGCGGGTTGGGGCCAACGTCCTGACTTTC. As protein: CASSQDWRVGANVLTF.